The 28 T cell receptor beta chains given below trace back to one sample, sequenced in a study of cytotoxic CD8 clonotypes in ibrutinib-treated CLL. TCRdb's table, derived via immunoSEQ multiplex PCR, lists solely in-frame clones and lacks some. The sample holds about 130,000 clones, 79% seen once. The sample consisted of PBMCs, taken after 12 months of ibrutinib treatment. Receptors were obtained from a human donor with chronic lymphocytic leukemia.

CDR3 coding DNA: TGTGCCAGCAGCTTAGGCCCGGAAGCTTTCTTT. Amino acid sequence: CASSLGPEAFF. V usage is TRBV13 and J usage is TRBJ1-1; D not resolved. Trimming stripped 0 bases from V and 8 bases from J, with 4 bases between. Germline CDR1 reads PRHDT; CDR2 reads FYEKMQ (reference sequence). The CDR3 contains 11 residues. The entire variable domain, with the rest obtained from reference TRBV13 and TRBJ1-1, is as follows: AAGVIQSPRHLIKEKRETATLKCYPIPRHDTVYWYQQGPGQDPQFLISFYEKMQSDKGSIPDRFSAQQFSDYHSELNMSSLELGDSALYFCASSLGPEAFFGQGTRLTVV.

The chain uses TRBV29-1 and TRBJ2-1; D tentatively reads TRBD1 or TRBD2 (5 bases each). Germline CDR1 reads SQVTM; CDR2 reads ANQGSEA. The V end lost 7 bases, the J end lost 4 bases, and 17 bases lay between the germline ends. The CDR3 totals 14 residues. CDR3 sequence (DNA): TGCAGCGCCGAGGGAAGGGACGGGTACAATGAGCAGTTCTTC. Its protein is CSAEGRDGYNEQFF.

This sequence joins TRBV7-3 and TRBJ2-1; the match to TRBD2 covers 10 bases. Trimming removed 2 bases from V and 4 bases from J; junction bases left unmatched: 2. This CDR3 is built from 15 residues. CDR1 is SGHTA and CDR2 is FQGTGA in the germline V gene. Written as DNA, the CDR3 is TGTGCCAGCAGCTTACTAGCGGGAGTTTACAATGAGCAGTTCTTC. Encoded protein: CASSLLAGVYNEQFF.

The chain combines TRBV28 with TRBJ2-2; 7 nucleotides agree with TRBD2. The J segment lost 0 bases and the V segment lost 7 bases, leaving 11 bases of the junction unmatched. The CDR3 runs 17 residues. Germline lookup yields CDR1 MDHEN and CDR2 SYDVKM. CDR3: CASIKAGRKTNTGELFF. The CDR3 DNA follows: TGTGCCAGCATTAAAGCGGGACGGAAGACGAACACCGGGGAGCTGTTTTTT.

The chain recombines TRBV6-1 with TRBJ2-1; 7 nucleotides agree with TRBD2. Trimming removed 10 bases from V and 5 bases from J; junction bases left unmatched: 11. This CDR3 region has 14 residues. From germline, CDR1 is MNHNS and CDR2 SASEGT. CDR3 amino acids: CATTWSSGNNEQFF. The CDR3 DNA sequence: TGTGCCACCACCTGGTCTAGCGGTAACAATGAGCAGTTCTTC.

Only a few counts were recorded for this clone. The V call is TRBV6-1, the J call TRBJ1-5; D unresolved. Germline assignment: CDR1 MNHNS and CDR2 SASEGT. V lost 6 bases and J 0 bases, leaving 9 bases between the germline ends. CDR3 length: 14 residues. CDR3: CASSAEYSNQPQHF. CDR3 bases: TGTGCCAGCAGCGCAGAGTATAGCAATCAGCCCCAGCATTTT.

The rearrangement links TRBV11-3 to TRBJ2-1; 13 bases align to TRBD2. Germline V gives CDR1 SGHNT, CDR2 YENEEA. The CDR3 runs to 16 residues. Unmatched junction bases numbered 5, after V lost 4 bases and J lost 5 bases. In DNA, the CDR3 is TGTGCCAGCAGCTCCGGGACTAGCGGGATCGACAATGAGCAGTTCTTC. Protein: CASSSGTSGIDNEQFF.

This rearrangement joins TRBV15 to TRBJ2-7; possible D gene TRBD1, 5 bases. The CDR3 consists of 12 residues. V was cut by 5 bases and J by 3 bases, with 8 bases left in between. Germline V CDR1 and CDR2: LNHNV, YYDKDF (reference sequence). The CDR3 coding sequence is TGTGCCACCAGCCCGCAGGGCTACGAGCAGTACTTC. Its translation: CATSPQGYEQYF. Complete variable domain (other parts from reference TRBV15 and TRBJ2-7): DAMVIQNPRYQVTQFGKPVTLSCSQTLNHNVMYWYQQKSSQAPKLLFHYYDKDFNNEADTPDNFQSRRPNTSFCFLDIRSPGLGDTAMYLCATSPQGYEQYFGPGTRLTVT.

V gene TRBV7-2 combines with J gene TRBJ2-3; 8 nucleotides agree with TRBD2. J was trimmed by 4 bases and V by 5 bases; bases with no gene match: 8. The CDR3 covers 15 residues. The germline V gene encodes CDR1 SGHTA and CDR2 FQGNSA. CDR3 nucleotide sequence: TGTGCCAGCAGCGCGGGACTAGTGGGGGCAGATACGCAGTATTTT. It is translated as CASSAGLVGADTQYF.

J is TRBJ1-1 and V is TRBV7-9; the match to TRBD1 covers 8 bases. J gave up 6 bases and V 5 bases, and 5 bases lay outside the gene matches. Germline V lookup: CDR1 SEHNR, CDR2 FQNEAQ (reference sequence). This CDR3 spans 13 amino acids. As DNA, the CDR3 is TGTGCCAGCAGCGGACAGGGTTTCCCTGAAGCTTTCTTT. Translation gives CASSGQGFPEAFF.

The chain links TRBV5-1 to TRBJ2-3; 13 bases match TRBD2. The V gene end was trimmed by 1 base and the J gene end by 5 bases; junction bases not matched to a gene: 7. Germline V gene sequence: CDR1 SGHRS, CDR2 YFSETQ. The CDR3 covers 17 residues. CDR3 coding DNA: TGCGCCAGCAGCTTGTTTGGACTAGCGGGAGTAGTAGATACGCAGTATTTT. This translates into CASSLFGLAGVVDTQYF.

V is TRBV6-6 and J is TRBJ2-1, with a tentative D call TRBD2 (6 bases). Germline CDR1 is MNHNY and CDR2 is SVGAGI (reference sequence). V lost 9 bases and J lost 1, with 10 bases in between. This CDR3 comprises 13 residues. CDR3 DNA sequence: TGTGCCAGTACGGGGGATTCCTACAATGAGCAGTTCTTC. This translates into CASTGDSYNEQFF.

The chain combines TRBV27 with TRBJ1-2; a weak D match, TRBD1 (6 bases). The germline V gene has CDR1 MNHEY and CDR2 SMNVEV (reference sequence). CDR3 length: 14 amino acids. Trimming pared 0 bases from V and 4 bases from J, leaving 9 bases between. CDR3: CASSLSGQLYGYTF. The CDR3 nucleotides read TGTGCCAGCAGTTTATCCGGACAGCTCTATGGCTACACCTTC.

This chain links TRBV25-1 with TRBJ1-2; D ambiguous. Trimming cost V 6 bases and J 5 bases, with 19 bases left between them. The CDR3 runs to 15 residues. Germline V gene sequence: CDR1 MGHDK, CDR2 SYGVNS. CDR3: CASRDRSNSGYGYTF. CDR3 coding DNA: TGTGCCAGCAGGGACCGTTCTAACTCTGGGTATGGCTACACCTTC.

The rearrangement links TRBV4-3 to TRBJ1-4; D may be TRBD1 (5 bases). This CDR3 spans 21 amino acids. V was cut by 0 bases and J by 7 bases, with 30 bases left in between. The germline gives CDR1 LGHNA, CDR2 YSLEER. CDR3 loop: CASSQDPPAAGIGLSGEKLFF. CDR3 in DNA: TGCGCCAGCAGCCAAGACCCTCCTGCGGCAGGGATCGGATTAAGTGGTGAAAAACTGTTTTTT.

V gene TRBV6-1 combines with J gene TRBJ2-7; TRBD1 is a possible D gene (5 bases). The CDR3 loop spans 15 amino acids. Deletions cut 7 bases from V and 4 bases from J, with 20 bases between. Germline CDR1 reads MNHNS; CDR2 reads SASEGT. CDR3: CASTLGFGAGYEQYF. DNA of the CDR3: TGTGCCAGCACCCTGGGGTTTGGGGCCGGATACGAGCAGTACTTC.

The chain joins TRBV19 to TRBJ2-7; 7 positions agree with TRBD2. This CDR3 is built from 13 residues. The J segment lost 2 bases and the V segment lost 4 bases, leaving 2 bases of the junction unmatched. Germline CDR1 LNHDA, CDR2 SQIVND (reference sequence). The CDR3 DNA sequence: TGTGCCAGTAGTAGGGGACTAACCTACGAGCAGTACTTC. This gives the protein CASSRGLTYEQYF.

In this sample, this clone turned up a few times. The chain couples TRBV11-1 to TRBJ2-7, with 11 nucleotides matching TRBD1. The CDR3 sequence is 14 residues long. Trimming removed 3 bases from V and 7 bases from J; junction bases left unmatched: 5. The V gene's germline CDR1 is SGHAT and CDR2 FQDESV (reference sequence). CDR3 sequence: CASSFGQGAREQYF. The CDR3 bases are TGTGCCAGCAGCTTTGGACAGGGGGCGAGAGAGCAGTACTTC.

The chain carries TRBV11-2 and TRBJ2-4; no clear D. The CDR3 is 13 residues long. Trimming stripped 0 bases from V and 6 bases from J, with 6 bases between. Germline V gene lookup returns CDR1 SGHAT and CDR2 FQNNGV. CDR3 DNA: TGTGCCAGCAGCTTAGACATCGGAAACATTCAGTACTTC. Translating it yields CASSLDIGNIQYF.

The rearrangement joins TRBV2 to TRBJ1-5; D remains unclear. CDR1 is SNHLY, CDR2 FYNNEI, per germline. The germline V and J ends were trimmed by 2 bases and 6 bases, with 8 bases remaining between them. The CDR3 spans 13 residues. The CDR3 reads CASSERGIQPQHF. DNA of the CDR3: TGTGCCAGCAGTGAAAGAGGGATTCAGCCCCAGCATTTT. The full variable domain, with the rest looked up from reference TRBV2 and TRBJ1-5, is EPEVTQTPSHQVTQMGQEVILRCVPISNHLYFYWYRQILGQKVEFLVSFYNNEISEKSEIFDDQFSVERPDGSNFTLKIRSTKLEDSAMYFCASSERGIQPQHFGDGTRLSIL.

This clone was detected a few times. The chain employs TRBV5-6 and TRBJ1-1, with D tentatively TRBD1 (6 bases). Germline V CDR1 and CDR2: SGHDT, YYEEEE. The CDR3 runs 14 residues. V was trimmed by 3 bases and J by 5 bases, leaving 14 bases between them. In nucleotides, the CDR3 is TGTGCCAGCAGCTGGAGGGGGAGTGGAACTGAAGCTTTCTTT. Protein sequence: CASSWRGSGTEAFF.

The CDR3 nucleotides read TGTGCCAGCAGCTTAGTCCCGACAGGGAGGGACACTGAAGCTTTCTTT. Translated: CASSLVPTGRDTEAFF. This chain connects TRBV7-2 to TRBJ1-1; TRBD1 matches 7 bases. CDR3 length equals 16 residues. Unmatched junction bases numbered 8, after V lost 1 base and J lost 3 bases. CDR1 and CDR2 (germline): SGHTA, FQGNSA.

This chain joins TRBV18 and TRBJ2-7; 8 bases fit TRBD1. This CDR3 comprises 15 residues. Germline lookup yields CDR1 KGHSH and CDR2 LQKENI. V gave up 3 bases and J gave up 3 bases; unmatched junction bases: 7. CDR3 protein: CASSPQRTGIYEQYF. The CDR3 DNA follows: TGTGCCAGCTCACCTCAACGGACAGGGATCTACGAGCAGTACTTC. Together with reference TRBV18 and TRBJ2-7, the CDR3 gives the full variable domain: NAGVMQNPRHLVRRRGQEARLRCSPMKGHSHVYWYRQLPEEGLKFMVYLQKENIIDESGMPKERFSAEFPKEGPSILRIQQVVRGDSAAYFCASSPQRTGIYEQYFGPGTRLTVT.

This chain connects TRBV5-3 to TRBJ1-2; no clear D gene. TRBV5-3 is labeled an ORF, and its function is uncertain. The CDR3 consists of 14 residues. V gave up 8 bases and J gave up 0 bases, with 14 bases separating them. The DNA of the CDR3 is TGTGCCAGCAGCCGGCAGAGTGCTAACTATGGCTACACCTTC. It codes for CASSRQSANYGYTF.

V usage is TRBV30 and J usage is TRBJ1-1, with 7 bases lining up with TRBD1. The CDR3 loop spans 14 amino acids. V gave up 1 base and J gave up 1 base; unmatched junction bases: 3. CDR1 and CDR2 from the germline V gene are GTSNPN and SVGIG (reference sequence). The CDR3 nucleotides are TGTGCCTGGAGTGCCGGGACAGAGAACACTGAAGCTTTCTTT. It yields the protein CAWSAGTENTEAFF.

This clone was seen only a few times. The rearrangement joins TRBV19 to TRBJ2-7; 7 nucleotides line up with TRBD1. V shed 4 bases and J 6 bases; nucleotides not matched to a gene: 9. The CDR3 totals 14 residues. Per germline, CDR1 LNHDA and CDR2 SQIVND (reference sequence). CDR3 nucleotide sequence: TGTGCCAGTAGTAAAAACAGGGGTTCGGGCGAGCAGTACTTC. Protein: CASSKNRGSGEQYF.

The rearrangement uses TRBV19 and TRBJ1-1; the D is unclear. CDR3 size: 14 residues. The germline V gene encodes CDR1 LNHDA and CDR2 SQIVND (reference sequence). V was shortened by 2 bases and J by 2 bases, with 9 bases between the two germline ends. Written as DNA, the CDR3 is TGTGCCAGTAGTATAAGGGCTCCAAACACTGAAGCTTTCTTT. It translates to CASSIRAPNTEAFF. Using reference TRBV19 and TRBJ1-1 for the parts outside the CDR3, the full variable domain is DGGITQSPKYLFRKEGQNVTLSCEQNLNHDAMYWYRQDPGQGLRLIYYSQIVNDFQKGDIAEGYSVSREKKESFPLTVTSAQKNPTAFYLCASSIRAPNTEAFFGQGTRLTVV.

V usage is TRBV28 and J usage is TRBJ2-1, with D hard to call. Germline loops: CDR1 MDHEN, CDR2 SYDVKM. This CDR3 has 15 amino acids. V was pared by 3 bases and J by 2 bases, with 11 bases between. DNA for the CDR3: TGTGCCAGCAGTTTTATGGATTCAGCCTACAATGAGCAGTTCTTC. Translated, it gives CASSFMDSAYNEQFF.